This T cell receptor beta chain was recovered during a study of CXCR3-negative and CXCR3-positive naive CD8 T cells. Study-wide points: Higher TRB CDR3 hydrophobicity marked CXCR3-positive naive cells relative to CXCR3-negative naive cells.

With respect to this clonotype: What it binds is not known.

The libraries of TRB cDNA were constructed through 5' RACE using UMI labels. After re-calling the 5' RACE reads, TCRdb lists one entry per CDR3 protein, DNA absent. The specimen's table records about 84,000 distinct CDR3 sequences. This CDR3 comprises 13 residues. The rearrangement uses TRBV23-1 and TRBJ2-1; TCRdb picks TRBD1, but there is no DNA to check that call. TRBV23-1 is known as an ORF, though its function is uncertain. The TCR was taken from a human donor in good health. Some clones in this sample may be carry-over from other donors' samples. The sequencing sample was made of naive CXCR3+ CD8+ T cells from blood. The subset denotes: CD45RO-CCR7+CD27+CD95- naive CD8+ T cells expressing CXCR3 (TNR3+). CDR3 protein: CASSPFWKNEQFF.